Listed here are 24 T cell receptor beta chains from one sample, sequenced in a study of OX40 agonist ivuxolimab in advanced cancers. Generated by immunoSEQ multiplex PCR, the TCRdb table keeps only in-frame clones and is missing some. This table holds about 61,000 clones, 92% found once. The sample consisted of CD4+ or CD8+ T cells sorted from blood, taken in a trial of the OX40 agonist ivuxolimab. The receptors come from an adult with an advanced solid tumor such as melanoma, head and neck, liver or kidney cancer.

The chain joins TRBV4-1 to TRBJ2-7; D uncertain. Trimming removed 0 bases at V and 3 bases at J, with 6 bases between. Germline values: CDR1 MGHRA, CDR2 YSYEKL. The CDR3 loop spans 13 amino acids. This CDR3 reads CASSQDLGYEQYV. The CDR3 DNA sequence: TGCGCCAGCAGCCAAGATTTGGGCTACGAGCAGTACGTC.

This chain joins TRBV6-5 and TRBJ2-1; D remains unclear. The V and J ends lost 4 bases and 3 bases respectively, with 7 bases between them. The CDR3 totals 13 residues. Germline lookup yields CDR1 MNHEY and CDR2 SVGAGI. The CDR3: CASSFNDYNEQFF. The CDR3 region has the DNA TGTGCCAGCAGTTTTAATGACTACAATGAGCAGTTCTTC.

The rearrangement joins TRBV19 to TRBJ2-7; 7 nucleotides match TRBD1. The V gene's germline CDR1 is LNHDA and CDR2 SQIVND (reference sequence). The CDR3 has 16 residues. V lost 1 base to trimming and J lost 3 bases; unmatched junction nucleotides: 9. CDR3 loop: CASSIGHEAGGYEQYF. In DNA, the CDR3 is TGTGCCAGTAGTATAGGCCACGAGGCAGGGGGCTACGAGCAGTACTTC. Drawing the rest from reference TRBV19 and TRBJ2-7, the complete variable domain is DGGITQSPKYLFRKEGQNVTLSCEQNLNHDAMYWYRQDPGQGLRLIYYSQIVNDFQKGDIAEGYSVSREKKESFPLTVTSAQKNPTAFYLCASSIGHEAGGYEQYFGPGTRLTVT.

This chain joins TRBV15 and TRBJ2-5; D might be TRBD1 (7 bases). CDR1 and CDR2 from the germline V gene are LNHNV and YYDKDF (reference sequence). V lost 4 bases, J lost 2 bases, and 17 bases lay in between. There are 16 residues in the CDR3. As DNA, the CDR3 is TGTGCCACCAGCACATATCCAGGGGGGTTACAAGAGACCCAGTACTTC. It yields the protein CATSTYPGGLQETQYF.

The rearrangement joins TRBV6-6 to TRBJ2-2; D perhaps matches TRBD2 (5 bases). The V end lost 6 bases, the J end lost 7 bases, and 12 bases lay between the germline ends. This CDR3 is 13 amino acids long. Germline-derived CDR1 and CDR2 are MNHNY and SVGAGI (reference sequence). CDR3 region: CASSPSEGGELFF. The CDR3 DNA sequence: TGTGCCAGCAGCCCCTCTGAGGGCGGGGAGCTGTTTTTT.

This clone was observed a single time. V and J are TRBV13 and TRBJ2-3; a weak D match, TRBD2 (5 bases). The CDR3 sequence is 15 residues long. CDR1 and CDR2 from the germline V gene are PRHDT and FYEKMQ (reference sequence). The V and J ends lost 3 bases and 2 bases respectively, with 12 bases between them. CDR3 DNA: TGTGCCAGCAGCTTCACTAGGGTTTTCACAGATACGCAGTATTTT. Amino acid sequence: CASSFTRVFTDTQYF.

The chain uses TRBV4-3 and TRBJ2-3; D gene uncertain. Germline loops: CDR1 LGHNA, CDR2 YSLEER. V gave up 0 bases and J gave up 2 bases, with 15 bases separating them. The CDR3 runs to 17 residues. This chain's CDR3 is CASSQDQEDGVTDTQYF. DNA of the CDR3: TGCGCCAGCAGCCAAGATCAAGAGGATGGGGTCACAGATACGCAGTATTTT.

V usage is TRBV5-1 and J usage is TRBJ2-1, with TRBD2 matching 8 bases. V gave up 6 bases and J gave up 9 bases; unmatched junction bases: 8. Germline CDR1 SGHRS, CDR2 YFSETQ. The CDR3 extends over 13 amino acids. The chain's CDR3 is CASMPGGGGEQFF. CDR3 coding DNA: TGCGCCAGCATGCCGGGAGGGGGAGGTGAGCAGTTCTTC.

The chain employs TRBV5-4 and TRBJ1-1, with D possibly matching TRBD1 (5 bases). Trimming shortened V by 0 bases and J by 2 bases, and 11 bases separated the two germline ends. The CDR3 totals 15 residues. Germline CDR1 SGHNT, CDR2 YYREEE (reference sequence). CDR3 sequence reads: CASSLAGQGNTEAFF. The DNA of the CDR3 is TGTGCCAGCAGCTTGGCCGGGCAGGGAAACACTGAAGCTTTCTTT.

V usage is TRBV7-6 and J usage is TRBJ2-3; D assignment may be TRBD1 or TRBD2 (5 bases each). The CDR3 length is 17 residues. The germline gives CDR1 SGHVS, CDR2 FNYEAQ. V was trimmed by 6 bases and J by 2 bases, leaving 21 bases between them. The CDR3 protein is CASSLSYLGDLTDTQYF. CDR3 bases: TGTGCCAGCAGTCTATCGTATCTGGGGGACCTCACAGATACGCAGTATTTT. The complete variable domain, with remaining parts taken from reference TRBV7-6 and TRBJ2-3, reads GAGVSQSPRYKVTKRGQDVALRCDPISGHVSLYWYRQALGQGPEFLTYFNYEAQQDKSGLPNDRFSAERPEGSISTLTIQRTEQRDSAMYRCASSLSYLGDLTDTQYFGPGTRLTVL.

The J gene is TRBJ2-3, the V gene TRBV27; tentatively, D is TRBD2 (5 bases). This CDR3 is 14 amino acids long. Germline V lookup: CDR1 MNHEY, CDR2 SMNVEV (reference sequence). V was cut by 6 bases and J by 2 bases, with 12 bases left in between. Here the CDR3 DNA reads TGTGCCAGCAGAGGGAGCGAATACACAGATACGCAGTATTTT. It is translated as CASRGSEYTDTQYF.

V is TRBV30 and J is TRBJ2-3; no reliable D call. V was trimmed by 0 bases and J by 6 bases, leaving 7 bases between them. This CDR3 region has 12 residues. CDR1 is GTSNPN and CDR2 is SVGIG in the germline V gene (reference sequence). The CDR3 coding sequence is TGTGCCTGGAGTGTAATAACGGATACGCAGTATTTT. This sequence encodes CAWSVITDTQYF.

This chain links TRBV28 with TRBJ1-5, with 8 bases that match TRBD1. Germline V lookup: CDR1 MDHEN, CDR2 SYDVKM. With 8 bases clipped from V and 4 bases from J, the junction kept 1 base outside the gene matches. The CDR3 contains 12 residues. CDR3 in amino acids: CASDRGNQPQHF. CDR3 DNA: TGTGCCAGCGACAGGGGAAATCAGCCCCAGCATTTT.

CDR3 nucleotide sequence: TGTGCCTGGAGTGCTATGGGCAATGAGCAGTTCTTC. Amino acid sequence: CAWSAMGNEQFF. The chain combines TRBV30 with TRBJ2-1; D unresolved. This CDR3 contains 12 residues. Trimming removed 1 base at V and 6 bases at J, with 7 bases between. Germline V gene data show CDR1 as GTSNPN and CDR2 as SVGIG (reference sequence).

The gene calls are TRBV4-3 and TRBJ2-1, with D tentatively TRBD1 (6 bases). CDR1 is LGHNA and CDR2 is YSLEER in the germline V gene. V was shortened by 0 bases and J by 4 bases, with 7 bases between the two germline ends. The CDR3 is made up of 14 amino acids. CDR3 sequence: CASSQETGYNEQFF. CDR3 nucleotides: TGCGCCAGCAGCCAAGAAACAGGGTACAATGAGCAGTTCTTC.

CDR3 DNA sequence: TGTGCCAGCAGCGTACCTCCGGGAACGCAGTATTTT. This sequence encodes CASSVPPGTQYF. The gene calls are TRBV9 and TRBJ2-3; D may be TRBD2 (5 bases). Germline V gene data show CDR1 as SGDLS and CDR2 as YYNGEE. V lost 1 base to trimming and J lost 9 bases, with 9 bases between them. This CDR3 is built from 12 residues.

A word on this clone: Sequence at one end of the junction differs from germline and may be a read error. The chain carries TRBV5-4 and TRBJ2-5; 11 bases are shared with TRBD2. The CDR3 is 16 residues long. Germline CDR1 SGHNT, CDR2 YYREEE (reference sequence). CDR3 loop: CASSQDPRLAGETQYF. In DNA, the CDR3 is TGCGCCAGCAGCCAAGACCCCCGACTAGCGGGGGAGACCCAGTACTTC.

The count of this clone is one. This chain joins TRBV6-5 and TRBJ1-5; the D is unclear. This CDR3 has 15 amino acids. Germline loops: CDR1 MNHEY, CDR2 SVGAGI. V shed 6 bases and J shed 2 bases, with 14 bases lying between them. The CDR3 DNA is TGTGCCAGCAGAAAGGAGGGTACTGGCAATCAGCCCCAGCATTTT. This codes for CASRKEGTGNQPQHF.

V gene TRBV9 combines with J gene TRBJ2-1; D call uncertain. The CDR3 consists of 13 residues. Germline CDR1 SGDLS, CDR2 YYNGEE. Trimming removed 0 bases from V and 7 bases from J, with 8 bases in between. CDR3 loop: CASSVAARNEQFF. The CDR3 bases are TGTGCCAGCAGCGTAGCTGCGCGTAATGAGCAGTTCTTC.

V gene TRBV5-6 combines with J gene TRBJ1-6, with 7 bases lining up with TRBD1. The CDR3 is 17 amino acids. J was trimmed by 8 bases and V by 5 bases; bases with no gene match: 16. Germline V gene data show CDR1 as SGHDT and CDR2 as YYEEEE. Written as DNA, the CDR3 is TGTGCCAGCAGTCGGAGGGGGCCTAGTTTTCTTTATTCACCCCTCCACTTT. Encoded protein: CASSRRGPSFLYSPLHF.

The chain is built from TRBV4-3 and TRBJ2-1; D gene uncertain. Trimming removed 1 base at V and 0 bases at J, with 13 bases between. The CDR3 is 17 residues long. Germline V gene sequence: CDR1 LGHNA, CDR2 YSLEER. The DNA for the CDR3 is TGCGCCAGCAGCCAAGCAGACTGGATAAGCTCCTACAATGAGCAGTTCTTC. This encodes CASSQADWISSYNEQFF.

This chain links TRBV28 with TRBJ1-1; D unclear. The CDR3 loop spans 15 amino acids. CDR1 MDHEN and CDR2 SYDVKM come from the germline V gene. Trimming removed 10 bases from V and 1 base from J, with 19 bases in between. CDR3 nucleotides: TGTGCCACCGAGTACGGGGATAGCTCGAACACTGAAGCTTTCTTT. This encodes CATEYGDSSNTEAFF.

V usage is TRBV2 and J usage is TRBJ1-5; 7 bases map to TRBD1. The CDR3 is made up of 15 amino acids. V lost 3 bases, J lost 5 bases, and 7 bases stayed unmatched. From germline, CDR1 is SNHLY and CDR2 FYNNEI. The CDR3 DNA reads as TGTGCCAGCAGTGAGACAGGGCCATACCATCAGCCCCAGCATTTT. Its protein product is CASSETGPYHQPQHF.

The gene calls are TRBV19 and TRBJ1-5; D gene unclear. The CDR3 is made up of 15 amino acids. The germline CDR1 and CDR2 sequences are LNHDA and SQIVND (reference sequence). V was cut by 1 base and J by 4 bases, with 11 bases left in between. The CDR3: CASSIAGRDNQPQHF. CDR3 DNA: TGTGCCAGTAGTATAGCCGGGCGGGATAATCAGCCCCAGCATTTT.